What follows describes a single T cell receptor (beta chain). Its antigen is still unknown. The record originates from a study of post-analysis software for immune sequencing data. Study context: Included among the disease courses, which were recorded for the cohort, were relapsing-remitting, secondary progressive and progressive-relapsing multiple sclerosis. Study observations and caveats: People with multiple sclerosis had a significantly lower normalized Chao1 diversity than controls did. The F measure placed samples prepared in the same batch into strongly shared clusters. With TRBV5-6, TRBV5-1 and TRBV20-1 included, 4 or 5 TRBV segments were more frequent in patients than in controls.

Sequencing libraries made from TCR beta cDNA carried unique molecular identifiers. TCRdb redid the calling of the PCR reads with MiXCR, one entry per CDR3 protein. This table holds roughly 650,000 distinct CDR3 sequences, 55% to 70% found once. The V gene end was trimmed by 4 bases and the J gene end by 1 base; junction bases not matched to a gene: 5. The germline V gene encodes CDR1 SQVTM and CDR2 ANQGSEA. This CDR3 spans 14 amino acids. The sequence was collected from a girl aged 2 to 10 with multiple sclerosis. The genes are TRBV29-1 and TRBJ1-1; 8 positions agree with TRBD1. Material for sequencing was blood. The CDR3 loop reads CSVGVDRENTEAFF. CDR3 DNA: TGCAGCGTTGGAGTGGACAGGGAGAACACTGAAGCTTTCTTT.